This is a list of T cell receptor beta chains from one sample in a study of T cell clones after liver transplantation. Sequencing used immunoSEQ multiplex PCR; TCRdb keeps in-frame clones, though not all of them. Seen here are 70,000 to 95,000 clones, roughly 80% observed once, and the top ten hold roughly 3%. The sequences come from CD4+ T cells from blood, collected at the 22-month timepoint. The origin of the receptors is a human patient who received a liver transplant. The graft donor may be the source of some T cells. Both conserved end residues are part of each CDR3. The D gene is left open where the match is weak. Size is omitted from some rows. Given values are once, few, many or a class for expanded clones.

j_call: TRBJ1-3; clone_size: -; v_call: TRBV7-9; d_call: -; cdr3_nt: TGTGCCACCGAAAAAGGCGGCCTCTCTGGAAACACCATATATTTT; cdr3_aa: CATEKGGLSGNTIYF
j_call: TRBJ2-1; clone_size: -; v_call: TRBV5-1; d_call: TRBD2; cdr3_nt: TGCGCCAGCAGCCCGGAGGGACTATTTCCATGGGAGCAGTTCTTC; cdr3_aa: CASSPEGLFPWEQFF
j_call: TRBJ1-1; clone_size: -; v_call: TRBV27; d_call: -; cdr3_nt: TGTGCCAGCTCCCGGGGGGGGCTGAACACTGAAGCTTTCTTT; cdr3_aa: CASSRGGLNTEAFF
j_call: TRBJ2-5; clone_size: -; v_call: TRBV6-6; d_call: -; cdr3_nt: TGTGCCACGAGCATGGGCAGGGAAGGGGTAGAAGAGACCCAGTACTTC; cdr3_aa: CATSMGREGVEETQYF
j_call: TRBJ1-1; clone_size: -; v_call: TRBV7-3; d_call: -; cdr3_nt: TGTGCCAGCAGCTTAACGAGGTCCAACACTGAAGCTTTCTTT; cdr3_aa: CASSLTRSNTEAFF
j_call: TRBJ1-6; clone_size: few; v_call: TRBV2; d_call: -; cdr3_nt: TGTGCCAGCAGTGAAGCACGGCAACCCAATTCACCCCTCCACTTT; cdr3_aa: CASSEARQPNSPLHF
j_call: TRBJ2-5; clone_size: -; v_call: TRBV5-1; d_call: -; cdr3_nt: TGCGCCAGCAGCACCGGGATGATCCAAGAGACCCAGTACTTC; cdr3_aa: CASSTGMIQETQYF
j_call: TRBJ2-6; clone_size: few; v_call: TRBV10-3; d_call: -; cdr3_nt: TGTGCCATCAGTGCGGATGGGGCCAACGTCCTGACTTTC; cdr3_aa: CAISADGANVLTF
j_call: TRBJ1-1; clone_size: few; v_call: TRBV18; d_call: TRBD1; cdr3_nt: TGTGCCAGCTCGTCCGGGACAGCGGCCGGTGAAGCTTTCTTT; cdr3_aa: CASSSGTAAGEAFF
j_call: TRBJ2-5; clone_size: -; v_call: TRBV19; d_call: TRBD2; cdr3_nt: TGTGCCAGTAGTTACGGGGGGGAGGAGACCCAGTACTTC; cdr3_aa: CASSYGGEETQYF
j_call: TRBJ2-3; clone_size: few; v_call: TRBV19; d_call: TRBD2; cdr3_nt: TGTGCCAGTAGTCCCTACAGAGGACTAGCCGGAAGCACAGATACGCAGTATTTT; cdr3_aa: CASSPYRGLAGSTDTQYF
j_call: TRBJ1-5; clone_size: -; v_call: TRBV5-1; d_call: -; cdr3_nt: TGCGCCAGCAGCTTGGATACAGGCAATCAGCCCCAGCATTTT; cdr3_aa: CASSLDTGNQPQHF
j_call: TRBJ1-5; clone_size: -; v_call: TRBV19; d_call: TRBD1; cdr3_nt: TGTGCCAGTAGTTTTGGACACCAGGGGGGTCGGCCCCAGCATTTT; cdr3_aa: CASSFGHQGGRPQHF
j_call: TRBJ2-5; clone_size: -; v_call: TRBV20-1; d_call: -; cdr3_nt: TGCAGTGCTAAAAAAGAGACCCAGTACTTC; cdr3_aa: CSAKKETQYF
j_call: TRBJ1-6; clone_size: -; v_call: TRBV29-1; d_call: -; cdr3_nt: TGCAGCGTTCGCAGGAACGAGGGGTCACCCCTCCACTTT; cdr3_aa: CSVRRNEGSPLHF
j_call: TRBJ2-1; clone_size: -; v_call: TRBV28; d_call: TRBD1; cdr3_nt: TGTGCCAGCAGGCCAGGGGGTTCAAGCTCCTACAATGAGCAGTTCTTC; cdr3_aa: CASRPGGSSSYNEQFF
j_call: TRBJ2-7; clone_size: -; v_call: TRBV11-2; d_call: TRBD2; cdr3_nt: TGTGCCAGCAGCTTATTAGCGGGAGTCTACGAGCAGTACTTC; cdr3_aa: CASSLLAGVYEQYF
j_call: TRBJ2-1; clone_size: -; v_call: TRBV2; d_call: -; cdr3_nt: TGTGCCAGCAGTGAATGGGGCGGGATCACTTACAATGAGCAGTTCTTC; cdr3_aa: CASSEWGGITYNEQFF
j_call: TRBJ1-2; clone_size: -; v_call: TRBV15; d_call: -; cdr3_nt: TGTGCCACCAGCAGAGATCTGGCTTTCTATGGCTACACCTTC; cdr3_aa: CATSRDLAFYGYTF
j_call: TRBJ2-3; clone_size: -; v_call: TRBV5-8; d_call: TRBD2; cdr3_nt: TGTGCCAGCAGCTTGAGCCTAGCGGGAGGCACAGATACGCAGTATTTT; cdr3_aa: CASSLSLAGGTDTQYF
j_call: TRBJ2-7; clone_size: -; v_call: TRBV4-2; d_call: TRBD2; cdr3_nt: TGTGCCAGCAGCCCAACCGGGACTAGTACCTACGAGCAGTACTTC; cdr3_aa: CASSPTGTSTYEQYF
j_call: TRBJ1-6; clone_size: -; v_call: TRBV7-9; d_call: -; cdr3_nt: TGTGCCAGCAGCTTAACTAATTCACCCCTCCACTTT; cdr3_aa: CASSLTNSPLHF
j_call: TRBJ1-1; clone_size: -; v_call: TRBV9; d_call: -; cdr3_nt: TGTGCCAGCAACCCAGGTGGGAACACTGAAGCTTTCTTT; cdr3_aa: CASNPGGNTEAFF
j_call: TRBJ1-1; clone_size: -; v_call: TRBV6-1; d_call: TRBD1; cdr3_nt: TGTGCCAGCACGGGACAGGGGGTGAACACTGAAGCTTTCTTT; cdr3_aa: CASTGQGVNTEAFF
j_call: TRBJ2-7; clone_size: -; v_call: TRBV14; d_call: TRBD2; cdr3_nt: TGTGCCAGCAGCCAAGGTAGAGGACTAGCGGGAAACTCCTACGAGCAGTACTTC; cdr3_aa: CASSQGRGLAGNSYEQYF
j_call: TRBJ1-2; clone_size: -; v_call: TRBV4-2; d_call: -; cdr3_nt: TGTGCCAGCAGCCAAGAACGACAGGACTATGGCTACACCTTC; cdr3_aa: CASSQERQDYGYTF
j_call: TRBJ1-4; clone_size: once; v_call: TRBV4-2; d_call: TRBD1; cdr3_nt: TGTGCCAGCAGCCAAGATCGCCGGACAGGGATTGGGGAAAAACTGTTTTTT; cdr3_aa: CASSQDRRTGIGEKLFF
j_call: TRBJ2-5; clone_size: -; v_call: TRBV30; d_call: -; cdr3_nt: TGTGCCTGGAGTGTACGGCGGGAGACCCAGTACTTC; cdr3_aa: CAWSVRRETQYF
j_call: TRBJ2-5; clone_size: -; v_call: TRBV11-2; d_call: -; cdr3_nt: TGTGCCAGCAGCTCCCTTTTACCAGGAGAGACCCAGTACTTC; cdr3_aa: CASSSLLPGETQYF
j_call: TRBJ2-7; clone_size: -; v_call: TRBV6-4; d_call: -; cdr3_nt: TGTGCCAGCATCGTTGGCCGGATCTACGAGCAGTACTTC; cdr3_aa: CASIVGRIYEQYF
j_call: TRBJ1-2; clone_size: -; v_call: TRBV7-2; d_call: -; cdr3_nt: TGTGCCAGCAGCCGTCCCAGCCAACTTACAGATAACTATGGCTACACCTTC; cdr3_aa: CASSRPSQLTDNYGYTF
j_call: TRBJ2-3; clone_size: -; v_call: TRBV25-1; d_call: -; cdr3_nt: TGTGCCAGCAGTGTGTCGGGGGCCGCGGCAGATACGCAGTATTTT; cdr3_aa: CASSVSGAAADTQYF
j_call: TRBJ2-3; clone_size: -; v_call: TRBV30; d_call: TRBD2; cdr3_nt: TGTGCCTGGAGTGTTACTAGCGGGCCCACAGATACGCAGTATTTT; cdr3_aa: CAWSVTSGPTDTQYF
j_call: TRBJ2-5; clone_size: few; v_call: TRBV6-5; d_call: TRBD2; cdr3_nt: TGTGCCAGCAGCGGGACTAGCGGAGGGGGAGAGACCCAGTACTTC; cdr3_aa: CASSGTSGGGETQYF
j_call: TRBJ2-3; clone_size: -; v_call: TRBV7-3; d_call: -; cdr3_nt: TGTGCCAGCAGCTTAGTTCCGGTTGAGGTCGTTACGCAGTATTTT; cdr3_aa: CASSLVPVEVVTQYF
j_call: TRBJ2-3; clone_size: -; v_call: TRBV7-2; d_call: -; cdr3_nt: TGTGCCAGCAGCCCTACGGACTATTCGAGACAGTATTTT; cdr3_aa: CASSPTDYSRQYF
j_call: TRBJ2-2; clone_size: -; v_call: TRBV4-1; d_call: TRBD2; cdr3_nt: TGCGCCAGCAGCCCCCACCCCGGGCGGGAGGGCCGTGGCACCGGGGAGCTGTTTTTT; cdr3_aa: CASSPHPGREGRGTGELFF
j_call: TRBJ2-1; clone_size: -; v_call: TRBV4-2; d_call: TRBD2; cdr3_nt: TGTGCCAGCAGCCAAGACACCGGGACTAACTACAATGAGCAGTTCTTC; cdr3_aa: CASSQDTGTNYNEQFF
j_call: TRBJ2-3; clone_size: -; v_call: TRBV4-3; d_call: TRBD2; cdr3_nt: TGCGCCAGCAGCCAAGGGGGCAGCGGGGTCACAGATACGCAGTATTTT; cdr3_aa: CASSQGGSGVTDTQYF
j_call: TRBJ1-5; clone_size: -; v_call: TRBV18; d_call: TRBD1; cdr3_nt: TGTGCCAGCTCACCCGACAGGGAAGGTCAGCCCCAGCATTTT; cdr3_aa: CASSPDREGQPQHF
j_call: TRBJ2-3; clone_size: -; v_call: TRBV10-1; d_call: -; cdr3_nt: TGCGCCAGCAGGGGTCCCCGGGGGCGATGCACAGATACGCAGTATTTT; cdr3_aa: CASRGPRGRCTDTQYF
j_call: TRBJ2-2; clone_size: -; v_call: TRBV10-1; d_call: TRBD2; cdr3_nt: TGCGCCAGCAGGAGGACTAGCGGGGGGGGCCGTGTCTGGACCGGGGAGCTGTTTTTT; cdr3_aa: CASRRTSGGGRVWTGELFF
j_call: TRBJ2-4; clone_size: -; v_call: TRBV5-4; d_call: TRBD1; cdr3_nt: TGTGCCAGCAGCCGACAGGGTGAGACGAACATTCAGTACTTC; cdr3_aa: CASSRQGETNIQYF
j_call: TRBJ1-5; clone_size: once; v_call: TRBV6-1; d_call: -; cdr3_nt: TGTGCCAGCAGTGAGGAGGGTCAGCCCCAGCATTTT; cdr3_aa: CASSEEGQPQHF
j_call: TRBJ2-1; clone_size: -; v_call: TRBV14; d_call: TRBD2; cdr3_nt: TGTGCCAGCAGCAGGGGTAGCGGGGGACCAACCTACAATGAGCAGTTCTTC; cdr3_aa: CASSRGSGGPTYNEQFF
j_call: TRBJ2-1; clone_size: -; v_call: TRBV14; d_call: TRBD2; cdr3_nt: TGTGCCAGCAGCCCACTAGCGGGGGGCTTCATGAATGAGCAGTTCTTC; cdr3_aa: CASSPLAGGFMNEQFF
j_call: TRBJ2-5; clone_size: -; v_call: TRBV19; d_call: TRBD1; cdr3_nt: TGTGCCAGTAGTATGGCAGGGGCAGGGGGCCACCAAGAGACCCAGTACTTC; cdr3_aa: CASSMAGAGGHQETQYF
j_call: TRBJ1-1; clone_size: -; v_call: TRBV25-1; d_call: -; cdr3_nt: TGTGCCAGCAGTGAGGGTCTGGCTTGGGGGGCTGAAGCTTTCTTT; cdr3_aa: CASSEGLAWGAEAFF
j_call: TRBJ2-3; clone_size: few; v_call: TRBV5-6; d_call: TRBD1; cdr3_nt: TGTGCCAGCAGCTGGACAGGGGGCGTCACAGATACGCAGTATTTT; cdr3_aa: CASSWTGGVTDTQYF
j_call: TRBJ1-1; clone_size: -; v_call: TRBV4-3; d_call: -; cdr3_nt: TGCGCCAGCAGCCAAGTGGCCACAGGGATGTTTGCAGCTTTCTTT; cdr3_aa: CASSQVATGMFAAFF
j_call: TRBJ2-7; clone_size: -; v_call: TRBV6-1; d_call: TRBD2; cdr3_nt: TGTGCCACCCGGAGTAGCGGGGAACTATACGAGCAGTACTTC; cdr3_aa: CATRSSGELYEQYF
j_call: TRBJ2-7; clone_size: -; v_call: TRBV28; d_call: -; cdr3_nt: TGTGCCAGCACCCAGCAGGGCTACGAGCAGTACTTC; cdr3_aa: CASTQQGYEQYF
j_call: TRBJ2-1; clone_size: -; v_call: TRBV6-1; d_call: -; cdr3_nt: TGTGCCAGCAGTGGGTCAAACCGAGAGTTCTTC; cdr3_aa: CASSGSNREFF
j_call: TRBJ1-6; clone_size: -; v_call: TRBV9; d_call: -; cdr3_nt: TGTGCCAGCAGCCCGGGCGCAGGGGCGACCAACTCCTATAATTCACCCCTCCACTTT; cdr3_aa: CASSPGAGATNSYNSPLHF